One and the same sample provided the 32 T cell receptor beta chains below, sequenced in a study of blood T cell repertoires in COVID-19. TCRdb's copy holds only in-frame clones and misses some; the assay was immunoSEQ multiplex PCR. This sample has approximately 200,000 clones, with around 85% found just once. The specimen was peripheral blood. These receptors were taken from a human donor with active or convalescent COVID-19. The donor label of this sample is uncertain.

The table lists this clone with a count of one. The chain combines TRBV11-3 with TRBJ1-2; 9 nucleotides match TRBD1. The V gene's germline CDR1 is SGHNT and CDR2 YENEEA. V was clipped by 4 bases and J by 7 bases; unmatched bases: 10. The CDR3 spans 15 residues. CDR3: CASSSNPGQGSGYTF. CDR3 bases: TGTGCCAGCAGCTCCAACCCGGGACAGGGTTCTGGCTACACCTTC.

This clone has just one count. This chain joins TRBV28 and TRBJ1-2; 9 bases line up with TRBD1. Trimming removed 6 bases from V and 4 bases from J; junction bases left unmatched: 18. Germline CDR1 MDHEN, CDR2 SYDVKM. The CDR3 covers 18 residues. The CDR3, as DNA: TGTGCCAGCAGGCCCGGGACAGGGAGTTACGGCTTGTCCTATGGCTACACCTTC. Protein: CASRPGTGSYGLSYGYTF.

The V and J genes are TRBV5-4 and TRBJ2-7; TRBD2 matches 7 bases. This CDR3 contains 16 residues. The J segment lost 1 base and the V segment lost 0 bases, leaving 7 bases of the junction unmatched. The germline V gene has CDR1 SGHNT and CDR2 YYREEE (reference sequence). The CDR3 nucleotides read TGTGCCAGCAGCTTGGGTCAGCGGGGCCTATCCTACGAGCAGTACTTC. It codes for CASSLGQRGLSYEQYF. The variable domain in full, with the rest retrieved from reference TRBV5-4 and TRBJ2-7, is ETGVTQSPTHLIKTRGQQVTLRCSSQSGHNTVSWYQQALGQGPQFIFQYYREEENGRGNFPPRFSGLQFPNYSSELNVNALELDDSALYLCASSLGQRGLSYEQYFGPGTRLTVT.

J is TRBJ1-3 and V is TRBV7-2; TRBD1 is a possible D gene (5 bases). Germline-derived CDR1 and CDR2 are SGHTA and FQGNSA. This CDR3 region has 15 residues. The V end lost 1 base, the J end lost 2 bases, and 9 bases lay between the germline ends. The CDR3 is CASSLDAGTGNTIYF. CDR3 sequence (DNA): TGTGCCAGCAGCTTAGATGCAGGGACTGGAAACACCATATATTTT. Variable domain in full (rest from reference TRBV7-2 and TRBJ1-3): GAGVSQSPSNKVTEKGKDVELRCDPISGHTALYWYRQSLGQGLEFLIYFQGNSAPDKSGLPSDRFSAERTGGSVSTLTIQRTQQEDSAVYLCASSLDAGTGNTIYFGEGSWLTVV.

CDR3 sequence: CAISESGAGGEAFF. The CDR3 nucleotides read TGTGCCATCAGTGAGTCCGGTGCGGGTGGTGAAGCTTTCTTT. V and J are TRBV10-3 and TRBJ1-1, with no clear D. From germline, CDR1 is ENHRY and CDR2 SYGVKD. Trimming left V 0 bases short and J 7 bases short, with 12 bases between. The CDR3 length is 14 residues.

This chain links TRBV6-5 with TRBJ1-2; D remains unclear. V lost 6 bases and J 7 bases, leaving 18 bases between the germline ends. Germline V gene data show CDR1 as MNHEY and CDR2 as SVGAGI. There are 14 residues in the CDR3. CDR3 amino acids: CASSRSGRGSGYTF. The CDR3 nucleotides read TGTGCCAGCAGCCGATCCGGACGGGGATCTGGCTACACCTTC.

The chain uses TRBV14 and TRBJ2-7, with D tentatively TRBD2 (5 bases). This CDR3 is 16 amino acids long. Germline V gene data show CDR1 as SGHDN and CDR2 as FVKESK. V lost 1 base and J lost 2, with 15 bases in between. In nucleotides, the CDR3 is TGTGCCAGCAGCCAAGTGATCGAGGGAGCGGCCTACGAGCAGTACTTC. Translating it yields CASSQVIEGAAYEQYF.

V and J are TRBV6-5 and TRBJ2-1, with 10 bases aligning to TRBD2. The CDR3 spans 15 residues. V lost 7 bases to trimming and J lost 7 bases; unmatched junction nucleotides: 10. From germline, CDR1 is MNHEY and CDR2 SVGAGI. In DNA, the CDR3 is TGTGCCAGCACCCCCCCAGCGGGAGGGCCTAATGAGCAGTTCTTC. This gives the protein CASTPPAGGPNEQFF.

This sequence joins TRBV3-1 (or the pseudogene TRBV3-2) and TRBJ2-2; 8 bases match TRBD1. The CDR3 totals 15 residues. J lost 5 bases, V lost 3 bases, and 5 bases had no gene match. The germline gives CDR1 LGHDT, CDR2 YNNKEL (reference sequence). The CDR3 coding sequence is TGTGCCAGCAGCCACAGGACAGGGAAAACCGGGGAGCTGTTTTTT. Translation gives CASSHRTGKTGELFF.

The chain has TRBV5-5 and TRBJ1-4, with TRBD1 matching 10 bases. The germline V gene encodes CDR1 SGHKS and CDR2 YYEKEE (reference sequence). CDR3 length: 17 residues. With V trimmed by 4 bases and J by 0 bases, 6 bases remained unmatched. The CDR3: CASSPRQGAATNEKLFF. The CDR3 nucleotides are TGTGCCAGCAGCCCAAGACAGGGGGCAGCAACTAATGAAAAACTGTTTTTT.

This CDR3 is CASSLAGSNSPLHF. The CDR3 nucleotides read TGCGCCAGCAGCTTGGCCGGGTCCAATTCACCCCTCCACTTT. The V call is TRBV5-1, the J call TRBJ1-6, with no clear D. The CDR3 extends over 14 amino acids. CDR1 and CDR2 from the germline V gene are SGHRS and YFSETQ. The germline V and J ends were trimmed by 0 bases and 7 bases, with 8 bases remaining between them.

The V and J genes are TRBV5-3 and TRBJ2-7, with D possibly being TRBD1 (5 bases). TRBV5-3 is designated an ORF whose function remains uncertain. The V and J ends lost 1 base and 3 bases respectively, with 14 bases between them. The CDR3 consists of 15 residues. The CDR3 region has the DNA TGTGCCAGAAGCTTGTCGGCAGGGTCCGACTACGAGCAGTACTTC. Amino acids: CARSLSAGSDYEQYF.

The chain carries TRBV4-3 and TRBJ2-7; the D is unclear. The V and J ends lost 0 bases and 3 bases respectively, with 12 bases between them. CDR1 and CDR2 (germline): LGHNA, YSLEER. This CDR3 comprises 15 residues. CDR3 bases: TGCGCCAGCAGCCAAGATTGGGTGACAAACTACGAGCAGTACTTC. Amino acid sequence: CASSQDWVTNYEQYF.

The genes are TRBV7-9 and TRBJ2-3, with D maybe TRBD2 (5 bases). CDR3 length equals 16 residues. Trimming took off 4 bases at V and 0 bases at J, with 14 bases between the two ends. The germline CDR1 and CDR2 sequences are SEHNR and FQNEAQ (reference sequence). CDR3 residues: CASSSKRSISTDTQYF. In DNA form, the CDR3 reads TGTGCCAGCAGCTCCAAGCGGAGTATTAGCACAGATACGCAGTATTTT.

The CDR3 coding sequence is TGTGCCAGCAGCCTTAAGGAGGGGGATACGCAGTATTTT. Its protein product is CASSLKEGDTQYF. The chain is built from TRBV11-1 and TRBJ2-3; a possible D gene is TRBD2 (6 bases). The length of the CDR3 is 13 residues. Germline V CDR1 and CDR2: SGHAT, FQDESV (reference sequence). V lost 5 bases and J 6 bases, leaving 12 bases between the germline ends.

The DNA of the CDR3 is TGTGCCAGCAGCGCACGACAGAGCCTGAACACCGGGGAGCTGTTTTTT. As protein: CASSARQSLNTGELFF. The chain employs TRBV2 and TRBJ2-2, with D perhaps TRBD1 (5 bases). V was trimmed by 6 bases and J by 1 base, leaving 15 bases between them. This CDR3 is 16 amino acids long. Germline values: CDR1 SNHLY, CDR2 FYNNEI.

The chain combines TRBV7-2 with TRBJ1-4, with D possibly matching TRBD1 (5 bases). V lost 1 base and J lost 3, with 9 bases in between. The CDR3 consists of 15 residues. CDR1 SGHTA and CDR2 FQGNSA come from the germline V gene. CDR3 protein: CASSLGGGANEKLFF. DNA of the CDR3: TGTGCCAGCAGCTTAGGGGGGGGAGCTAATGAAAAACTGTTTTTT.

The CDR3 sequence: CASSLAGAPSYNEQFF. The CDR3 coding sequence is TGTGCCAGCAGCCTAGCGGGAGCCCCCTCCTACAATGAGCAGTTCTTC. This chain uses TRBV5-4 with TRBJ2-1, with 10 bases identical to TRBD2. The CDR3 has 16 residues. The V and J ends lost 4 bases and 0 bases, in that order; junction bases with no gene match: 4. Looked up from germline, CDR1 is SGHNT and CDR2 is YYREEE (reference sequence).

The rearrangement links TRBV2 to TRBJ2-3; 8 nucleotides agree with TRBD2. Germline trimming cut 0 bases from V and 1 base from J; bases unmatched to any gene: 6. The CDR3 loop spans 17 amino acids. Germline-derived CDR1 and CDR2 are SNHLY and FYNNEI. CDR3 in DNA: TGTGCCAGCAGTGAAGCGGGGACTAGTACGCGCACAGATACGCAGTATTTT. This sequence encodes CASSEAGTSTRTDTQYF.

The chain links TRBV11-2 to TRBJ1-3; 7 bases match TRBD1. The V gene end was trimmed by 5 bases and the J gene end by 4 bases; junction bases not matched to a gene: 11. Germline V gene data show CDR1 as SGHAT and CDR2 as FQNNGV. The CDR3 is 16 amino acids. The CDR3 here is CASSQTGYPLGNTIYF. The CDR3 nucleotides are TGTGCCAGCAGCCAGACAGGGTATCCTCTCGGAAACACCATATATTTT. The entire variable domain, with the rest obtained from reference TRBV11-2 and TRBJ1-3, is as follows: EAGVAQSPRYKIIEKRQSVAFWCNPISGHATLYWYQQILGQGPKLLIQFQNNGVVDDSQLPKDRFSAERLKGVDSTLKIQPAKLEDSAVYLCASSQTGYPLGNTIYFGEGSWLTVV.

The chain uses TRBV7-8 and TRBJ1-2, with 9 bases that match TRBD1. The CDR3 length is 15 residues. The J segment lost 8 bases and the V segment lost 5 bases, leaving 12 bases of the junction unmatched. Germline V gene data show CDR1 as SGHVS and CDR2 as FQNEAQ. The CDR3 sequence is CASSAWDRVMEGYTF. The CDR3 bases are TGTGCCAGCAGCGCCTGGGACAGGGTAATGGAAGGCTACACCTTC.

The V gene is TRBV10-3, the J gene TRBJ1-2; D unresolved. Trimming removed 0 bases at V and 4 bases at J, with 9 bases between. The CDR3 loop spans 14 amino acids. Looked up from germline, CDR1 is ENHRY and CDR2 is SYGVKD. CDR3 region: CAISESRRSYGYTF. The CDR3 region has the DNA TGTGCCATCAGTGAGTCACGGCGGTCCTATGGCTACACCTTC.

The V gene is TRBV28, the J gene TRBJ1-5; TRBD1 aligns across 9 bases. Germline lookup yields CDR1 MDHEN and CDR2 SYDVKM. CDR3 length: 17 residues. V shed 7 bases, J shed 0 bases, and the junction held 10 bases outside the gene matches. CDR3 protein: CASIPGQGRNSNQPQHF. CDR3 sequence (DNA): TGTGCCAGCATTCCGGGACAGGGTAGAAATAGCAATCAGCCCCAGCATTTT.

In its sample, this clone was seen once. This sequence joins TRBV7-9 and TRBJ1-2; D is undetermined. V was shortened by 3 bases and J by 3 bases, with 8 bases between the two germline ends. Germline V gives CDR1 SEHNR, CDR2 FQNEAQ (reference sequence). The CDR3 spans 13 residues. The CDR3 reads CASSFVSDYGYTF. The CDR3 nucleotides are TGTGCCAGCAGCTTTGTCAGCGACTATGGCTACACCTTC.

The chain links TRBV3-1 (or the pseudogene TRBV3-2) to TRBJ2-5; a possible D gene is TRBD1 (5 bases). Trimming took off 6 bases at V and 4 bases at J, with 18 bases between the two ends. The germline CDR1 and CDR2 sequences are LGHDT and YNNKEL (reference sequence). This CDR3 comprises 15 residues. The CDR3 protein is CASRRTVLGRETQYF. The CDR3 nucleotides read TGTGCCAGCAGGCGGACGGTTCTGGGGCGAGAGACCCAGTACTTC.

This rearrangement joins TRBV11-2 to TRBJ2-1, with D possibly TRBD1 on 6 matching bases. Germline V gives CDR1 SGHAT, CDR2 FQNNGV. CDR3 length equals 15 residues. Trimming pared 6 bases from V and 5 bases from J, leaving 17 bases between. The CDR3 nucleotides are TGTGCCAGCAGGCAAAGGGACACGGGAAACAATGAGCAGTTCTTC. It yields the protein CASRQRDTGNNEQFF.

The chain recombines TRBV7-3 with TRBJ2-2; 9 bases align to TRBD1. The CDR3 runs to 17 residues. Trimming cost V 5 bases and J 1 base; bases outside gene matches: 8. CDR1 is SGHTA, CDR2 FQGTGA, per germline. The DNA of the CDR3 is TGTGCCAGCAGCACCCATCCGGGACAGGGGAACACCGGGGAGCTGTTTTTT. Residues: CASSTHPGQGNTGELFF.

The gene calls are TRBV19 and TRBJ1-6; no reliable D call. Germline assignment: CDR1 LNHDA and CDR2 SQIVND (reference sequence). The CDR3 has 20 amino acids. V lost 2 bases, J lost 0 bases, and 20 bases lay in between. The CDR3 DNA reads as TGTGCCAGTAGTATACACGGAGGGAAAGCAACCAGCTCCTATAATTCACCCCTCCACTTT. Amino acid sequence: CASSIHGGKATSSYNSPLHF.

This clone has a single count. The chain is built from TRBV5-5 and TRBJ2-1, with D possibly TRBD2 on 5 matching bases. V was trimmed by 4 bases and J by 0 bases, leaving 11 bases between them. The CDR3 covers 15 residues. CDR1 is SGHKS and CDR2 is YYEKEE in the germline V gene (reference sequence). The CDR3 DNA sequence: TGTGCCAGCAGCGTCGGGGTGAGCTCCTACAATGAGCAGTTCTTC. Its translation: CASSVGVSSYNEQFF.

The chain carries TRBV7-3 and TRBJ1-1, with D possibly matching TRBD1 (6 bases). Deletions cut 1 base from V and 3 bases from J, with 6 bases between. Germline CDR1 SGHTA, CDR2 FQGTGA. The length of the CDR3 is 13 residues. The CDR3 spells CASSLNRDTEAFF. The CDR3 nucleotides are TGTGCCAGCAGCTTAAACAGGGACACTGAAGCTTTCTTT.

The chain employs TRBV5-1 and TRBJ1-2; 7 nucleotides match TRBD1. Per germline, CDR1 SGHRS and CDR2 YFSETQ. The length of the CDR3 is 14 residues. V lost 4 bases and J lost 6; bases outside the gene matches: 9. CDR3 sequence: CASSQDREMNGYTF. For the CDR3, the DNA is TGCGCCAGCAGCCAAGACAGGGAGATGAATGGCTACACCTTC.

CDR3 loop: CASSPRTGSSYEQYF. The CDR3 DNA reads as TGTGCCAGTAGCCCCCGGACGGGAAGCTCCTACGAGCAGTACTTC. The J gene is TRBJ2-7, the V gene TRBV19, with D maybe TRBD2 (5 bases). Trimming pared 6 bases from V and 0 bases from J, leaving 15 bases between. This CDR3 spans 15 amino acids. Per germline, CDR1 LNHDA and CDR2 SQIVND (reference sequence). Based on the CDR3 plus reference TRBV19 and TRBJ2-7, the full variable domain is DGGITQSPKYLFRKEGQNVTLSCEQNLNHDAMYWYRQDPGQGLRLIYYSQIVNDFQKGDIAEGYSVSREKKESFPLTVTSAQKNPTAFYLCASSPRTGSSYEQYFGPGTRLTVT.